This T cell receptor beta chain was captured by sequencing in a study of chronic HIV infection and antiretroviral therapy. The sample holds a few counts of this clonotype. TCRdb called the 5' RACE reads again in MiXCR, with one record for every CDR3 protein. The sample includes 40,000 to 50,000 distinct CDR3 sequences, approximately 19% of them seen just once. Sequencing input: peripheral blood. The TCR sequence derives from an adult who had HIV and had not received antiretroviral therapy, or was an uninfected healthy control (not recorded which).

The CDR3 sequence: CASRRADTQYF. CDR3 DNA sequence: TGTGCCAGCAGAAGGGCAGATACGCAGTATTTT. This chain joins TRBV4-2 and TRBJ2-3; D unresolved. The CDR3 runs to 11 residues. Trimming took 6 bases from V and 4 from J, leaving 5 bases between them. The germline gives CDR1 LGHNA, CDR2 YNFKEQ.